This TCR beta chain was identified in a study of T-cell reconstitution after alpha-beta-depleted transplantation in children (dated by TCRdb to about 2016). In the study overall: T-cell immune reconstitution after TCRalphabeta/CD19-depleted allogeneic hematopoietic cell transplantation in children was quantitatively tracked in the study by means of TCR repertoire profiling. Summary of the overall study and its limitations: In some patients, high TCRbeta diversity at day 60 was attributed to recipient T cells and intrathymic progenitors that had survived conditioning. Over the following months the frequencies of hyperexpanded clones went down, and after one year T-cell counts and TCRbeta diversity were mostly credited to newly produced T cells. The apparently early alphabetaT-cell count recovery about two months after transplant was reportedly dependent on only several hundred rapidly expanded clones derived from non-depleted graft cells.

There are a few counts of this clonotype. It lacks a known antigen. No base quality information exists; no much larger clone differs at one position. This sample's treatment or condition label indicates: allogeneic hematopoietic cell transplantation with graft depleted of TCRalphabeta T cells and CD19 B cells. Transplant recipients were children who received TCRalphabeta/CD19-depleted allogeneic hematopoietic cell grafts. The library was obtained by PCR. Sequencing instrument: Illumina HiSeq 2500. Molecular barcoding was employed in the preparation of TCR libraries, with unique molecular identifiers being used to normalize TCRbeta repertoire quantification. TCRdb trimmed the raw reads at Q25, called clones with MiXCR and kept productive beta chains. Under each unique CDR3 protein, matching rows form one entry showing the most common genes and DNA. Across this sample there are 500,000 to 750,000 distinct CDR3 sequences, with 13% seen only once. Clones ranked in the top ten supply 2% to 2.5% of the sample.

Including cysteine and phenylalanine, the CDR3 has 15 amino acids. Just the 45-base CDR3 DNA is kept, in frame starting at base 1. V is clipped by 5 bases and J by 1 base, and the sequence between their germline boundaries is 14 bases long. Sequences SEHNR (CDR1) and FQNEAQ (CDR2) are obtained from the germline V gene (reference sequence). Specimen: PBMCs, mostly from graft donor cells, collected 360 days after TCRalphabeta/CD19-depleted stem cell transplant. This clonotype was sampled from a male patient between 5 and 17 years old who had a stem cell transplant for acute myeloid leukemia, so the T cells may come from the graft donor. The chain employs TRBV7-9 and TRBJ1-1; a confident D gene designation cannot be given. The DNA is as follows: TGTGCCAGCAGCCCGACGGACTTGCCGAACACTGAAGCTTTCTTT. Its protein product is CASSPTDLPNTEAFF.